These T cell receptor beta chains were read from a single sample in a study of T-cell reconstitution after alpha-beta-depleted transplantation in children. TCRdb passed the PCR reads through MiXCR, listing each CDR3 protein once. Among around 300,000 distinct CDR3 sequences, 11% were seen once, and the ten largest hold about 25%. The input for sequencing was peripheral blood, taken 180 days after TCRalphabeta/CD19-depleted stem cell transplant. These receptor sequences come from a male patient aged 2-10 years who had a stem cell transplant for chronic granulomatous disease, so the T cells may come from the graft donor. CDR3s include the opening cysteine and the closing phenylalanine or tryptophan. D genes are given only for firm matches. Expanded clones are given a class, and other clones once, few, many or no size at all.

TRBJ2-7 TRBV3-1 . . TGTGCCACCAGCCAAGGTGCCCCAGCAGGGCCCGTGGCGAGGGGGTACGAGCAGTACTTC CATSQGAPAGPVARGYEQYF
TRBJ2-6 TRBV19 many TRBD1 TGTGCCAGTAGCAATCCACAGGGGCTCTCTGGGGCCAACGTCCTGACTTTC CASSNPQGLSGANVLTF
TRBJ2-3 TRBV20-1 many . TGCAGTGCTAGGAGTCGGATAAGCACAGATACGCAGTATTTT CSARSRISTDTQYF
TRBJ2-7 TRBV20-1 few TRBD2 TGCAGTGCTAGAGGGGCCGCGGGGGGGGGATACGAGCAGTACTTC CSARGAAGGGYEQYF
TRBJ2-2 TRBV29-1 many TRBD1 TGCAGCGTGGACAGGGTCGGCGGGGAGCTGTTTTTT CSVDRVGGELFF
TRBJ2-1 TRBV7-2 . TRBD1 TGTGCCAGCAGCCAAGGCCTGACAGGGGGGCGCAATGAGCAGTTCTTC CASSQGLTGGRNEQFF
TRBJ2-1 TRBV28 . . TGTGCCGTTGTGTCGGCAACCTACAATGAGCAGTTCTTC CAVVSATYNEQFF
TRBJ2-1 TRBV2 once . TGTGCCAGCAGTCCGCTATGGACGGAAGACAATGAGCAGTTCTTC CASSPLWTEDNEQFF
TRBJ2-7 TRBV7-2 . TRBD2 TGTGCCAGCAGCTCGCTAGCGGGAGGGCCCGGCGAGCAGTACTTC CASSSLAGGPGEQYF
TRBJ2-7 TRBV18 many . TGTGCCAGCTCACCGGGCGGAGCAGCCTCCTACGAGCAGTACTTC CASSPGGAASYEQYF
TRBJ1-5 TRBV21-1 many . TGTGCCAGCAGCAAAGTGGGTCAGCCCCAGCATTTT CASSKVGQPQHF
TRBJ2-7 TRBV7-8 many . TGTGCCAGCAGCTTAAGGTCAGGGGCCTACGAGCAGTACTTC CASSLRSGAYEQYF
TRBJ2-7 TRBV5-4 few TRBD1 TGTGCCAGCAGCTTATTAGGGGGCGCGTACGAGCAGTACTTC CASSLLGGAYEQYF
TRBJ2-3 TRBV5-1 many . TGCGCCAGCAGCTTGGACTCCCTCACAGATACGCAGTATTTT CASSLDSLTDTQYF
TRBJ2-7 TRBV18 many . TGTGCCAGCTCACCACCAAGTAGGCGCGAGCAGTACTTC CASSPPSRREQYF
TRBJ1-1 TRBV4-1 many . TGCGCCAGCAGCCAAGGTTCCGACAGGAACACTGAAGCTTTCTTT CASSQGSDRNTEAFF
TRBJ2-2 TRBV4-3 few . TGCGCCAGCAGCCAAGACGGTCGGGATCCCACCGGGGAGCTGTTTTTT CASSQDGRDPTGELFF
TRBJ2-1 TRBV20-1 . . TGCAGTGCTCCGAGGTGGGAGTCGGCGATCAATGAGCAGTTCTTC CSAPRWESAINEQFF
TRBJ1-5 TRBV28 many . TGTGCCAGCAGCGCCGGTGGGGTTCAGCCCCAGCATTTT CASSAGGVQPQHF
TRBJ2-3 TRBV20-1 many . TGCAGTGCTGGAGGGGTGTTAGATACGCAGTATTTT CSAGGVLDTQYF
TRBJ2-1 TRBV29-1 many TRBD2 TGCAGCGTTCGGGGGACTCGGACTAGCGGGTACAATGAGCAGTTCTTC CSVRGTRTSGYNEQFF
TRBJ1-1 TRBV5-5 many . TGTGCCAGCAGCTTGGCCGGGTTGGGGGACACTGAAGCTTTCTTT CASSLAGLGDTEAFF
TRBJ2-7 TRBV29-1 many TRBD1 TGCAGCGTTGAAGGGTCAGGGGGCGGGTACGAGCAGTACTTC CSVEGSGGGYEQYF
TRBJ2-1 TRBV10-2 many . TGCGCCAGCAGTGAAATAGCGAACTCCTACAATGAGCAGTTCTTC CASSEIANSYNEQFF
TRBJ2-5 TRBV10-2 many . TGCGCCAGCAGTGAGTCGCGACCGAGTCAAGAGACCCAGTACTTC CASSESRPSQETQYF
TRBJ2-1 TRBV28 many . TGTGCCAGCAGTTTGGGCAGAATCCCCAATGAGCAGTTCTTC CASSLGRIPNEQFF
TRBJ2-4 TRBV2 . TRBD1 TGTGCCAGCGGTCTAGGGGGCGCCAAAAACATTCAGTACTTC CASGLGGAKNIQYF
TRBJ1-5 TRBV28 many . TGTGCCTCCGTAGGGGGTTCAAGTCAGCCCCAGCATTTT CASVGGSSQPQHF
TRBJ1-2 TRBV7-9 medium-sized . TGTGCCACTCACAGGGAGGGCTACACCTTC CATHREGYTF
TRBJ2-7 TRBV20-1 many TRBD2 TGCAGTGCTAGATTGGCCGAGTCAGCGGGAGGCGAGCAGTACTTC CSARLAESAGGEQYF
TRBJ1-2 TRBV29-1 many TRBD1 TGCAGCGTTGCGGACAGGGGAGGCTATGGCTACACCTTC CSVADRGGYGYTF
TRBJ1-6 TRBV20-1 many TRBD1 TGCAGTGCTAGAATGGGACAGAATAATTCACCCCTCCACTTT CSARMGQNNSPLHF
TRBJ2-4 TRBV11-2 many . TGTGCCAGCAGCTTGGGTTTGGTCCAACTAGCCAAAAACATTCAGTACTTC CASSLGLVQLAKNIQYF
TRBJ2-7 TRBV27 many . TGTGCCAGCAGTCCAGTGGGGTTCATCGCTAGCGAGCAGTACTTC CASSPVGFIASEQYF
TRBJ1-1 TRBV30 . . TGTGCCTGGAGCACGGGGGACACTGAAGCTTTCTTT CAWSTGDTEAFF
TRBJ1-3 TRBV6-6 many . TGTGCCAGCGGGGACCGGGGAGGAAACACCATATATTTT CASGDRGGNTIYF
TRBJ1-4 TRBV5-6 many . TGTGCCAGCAGCCGGGGACAACATGAAAAACTGTTTTTT CASSRGQHEKLFF
TRBJ2-3 TRBV5-1 many . TGCGCCAGCAGCTTTAATACAGATACGCAGTATTTT CASSFNTDTQYF
TRBJ2-7 TRBV27 many . TGTGCCAGCAGTTTCGGAGGGGGGCGCGAGCAGTACTTC CASSFGGGREQYF
TRBJ2-5 TRBV3-1 few . TGTGCCAGCAGCCAAGATGGGCTAGCGAGTCCTACCCAGTACTTC CASSQDGLASPTQYF